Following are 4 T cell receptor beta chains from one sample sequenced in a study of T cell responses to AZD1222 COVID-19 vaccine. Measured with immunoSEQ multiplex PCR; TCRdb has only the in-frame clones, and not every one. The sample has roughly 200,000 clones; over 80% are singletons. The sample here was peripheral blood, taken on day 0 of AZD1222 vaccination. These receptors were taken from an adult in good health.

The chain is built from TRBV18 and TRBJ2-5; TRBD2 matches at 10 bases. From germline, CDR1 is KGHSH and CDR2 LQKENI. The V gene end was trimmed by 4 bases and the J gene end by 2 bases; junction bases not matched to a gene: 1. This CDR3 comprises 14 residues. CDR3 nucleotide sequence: TGTGCCAGCTCACTAGCGGGGGGTCAAGAGACCCAGTACTTC. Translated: CASSLAGGQETQYF.

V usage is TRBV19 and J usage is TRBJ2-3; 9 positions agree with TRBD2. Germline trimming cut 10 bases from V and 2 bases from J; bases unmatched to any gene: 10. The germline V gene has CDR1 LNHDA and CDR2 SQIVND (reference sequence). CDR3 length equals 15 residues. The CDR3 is CATQQRGEPTDTQYF. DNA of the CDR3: TGTGCCACCCAGCAGCGGGGGGAACCCACAGATACGCAGTATTTT.

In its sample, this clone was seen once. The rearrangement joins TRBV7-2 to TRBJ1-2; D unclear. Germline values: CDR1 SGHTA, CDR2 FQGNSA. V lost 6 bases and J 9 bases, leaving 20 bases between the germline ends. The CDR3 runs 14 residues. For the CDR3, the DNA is TGTGCCAGCAGGCCGGACCCCAACTCTATGCGCTACACCTTC. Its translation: CASRPDPNSMRYTF.

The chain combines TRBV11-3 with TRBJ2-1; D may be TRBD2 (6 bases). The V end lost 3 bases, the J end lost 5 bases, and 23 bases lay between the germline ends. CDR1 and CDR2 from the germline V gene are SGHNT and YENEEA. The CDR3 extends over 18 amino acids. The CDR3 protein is CASSLGMGLATNNNEQFF. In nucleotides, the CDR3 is TGTGCCAGCAGCTTGGGAATGGGGCTAGCGACTAACAACAATGAGCAGTTCTTC. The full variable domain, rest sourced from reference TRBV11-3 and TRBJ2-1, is EAGVVQSPRYKIIEKKQPVAFWCNPISGHNTLYWYLQNLGQGPELLIRYENEEAVDDSQLPKDRFSAERLKGVDSTLKIQPAELGDSAVYLCASSLGMGLATNNNEQFFGPGTRLTVL.